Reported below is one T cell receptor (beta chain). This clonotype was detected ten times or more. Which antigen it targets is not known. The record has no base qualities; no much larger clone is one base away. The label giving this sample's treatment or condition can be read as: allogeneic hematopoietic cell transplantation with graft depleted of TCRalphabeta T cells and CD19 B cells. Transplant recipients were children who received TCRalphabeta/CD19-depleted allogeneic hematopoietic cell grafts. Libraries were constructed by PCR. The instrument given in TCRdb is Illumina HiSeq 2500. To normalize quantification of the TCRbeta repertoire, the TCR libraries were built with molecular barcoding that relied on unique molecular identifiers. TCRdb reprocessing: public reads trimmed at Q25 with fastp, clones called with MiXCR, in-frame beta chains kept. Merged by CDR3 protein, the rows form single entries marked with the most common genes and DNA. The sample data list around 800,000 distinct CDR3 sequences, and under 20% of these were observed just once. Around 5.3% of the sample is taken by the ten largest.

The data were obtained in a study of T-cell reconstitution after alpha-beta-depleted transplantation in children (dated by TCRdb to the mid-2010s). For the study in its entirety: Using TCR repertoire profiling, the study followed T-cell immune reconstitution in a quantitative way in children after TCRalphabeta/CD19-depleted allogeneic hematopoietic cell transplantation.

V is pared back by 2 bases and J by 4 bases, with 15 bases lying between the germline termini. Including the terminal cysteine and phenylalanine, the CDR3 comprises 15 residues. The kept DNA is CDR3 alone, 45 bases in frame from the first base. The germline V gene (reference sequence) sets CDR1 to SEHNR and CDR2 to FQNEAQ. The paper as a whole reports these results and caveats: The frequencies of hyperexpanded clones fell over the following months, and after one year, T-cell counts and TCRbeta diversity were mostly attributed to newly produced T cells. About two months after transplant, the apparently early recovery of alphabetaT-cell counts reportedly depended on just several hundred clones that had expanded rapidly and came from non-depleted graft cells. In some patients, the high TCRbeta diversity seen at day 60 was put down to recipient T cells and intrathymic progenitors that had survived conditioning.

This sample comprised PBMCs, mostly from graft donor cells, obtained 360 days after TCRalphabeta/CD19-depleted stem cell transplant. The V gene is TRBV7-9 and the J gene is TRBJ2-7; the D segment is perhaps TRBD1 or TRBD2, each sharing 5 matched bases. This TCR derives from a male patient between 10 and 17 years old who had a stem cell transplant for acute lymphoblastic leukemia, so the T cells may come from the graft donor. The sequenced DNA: TGTGCCAGCAGCTTAACCGGGACCTCCTTATACGAGCAGTACTTC. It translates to CASSLTGTSLYEQYF.